This entry lists 6 T cell receptor beta chains sequenced from one sample in a study of vaccination and CD4 T cells after COVID-19. Sequenced with the Oncomine TCR Beta short-read assay was DNA taken from cultured CD4+ T cells. One entry per CDR3 protein results from TCRdb running MiXCR on the PCR reads. The repertoire holds some 15,000 distinct CDR3 sequences, with roughly a third as singletons. For these receptors, no antigen is known. As to treatment: roughly 10-day PBMC culture with coronavirus spike peptide pools or control peptides (ViraFEST assay). The sample was CD4+ T cells from blood, cultured in vitro, taken after SARS-CoV-2 vaccination. The source of these receptors is a human donor who had recovered from COVID-19.

This clonotype has only one observation. The genes are TRBV6-1 and TRBJ1-1; the match to TRBD1 covers 8 bases. This CDR3 region has 12 residues. Germline CDR1 MNHNS, CDR2 SASEGT. After removal of 9 bases from V and 8 bases from J, the junction contained 8 bases not matched to a gene. The CDR3 sequence: CASQGARGEAFF. In DNA, the CDR3 is TGTGCCAGTCAGGGGGCGCGGGGGGAAGCTTTCTTT.

This clonotype appeared a few times. The gene calls are TRBV29-1 and TRBJ2-3, with 11 bases aligning to TRBD2. The CDR3 spans 17 residues. Trimming took 3 bases from V and 0 from J; bases not matched to a gene: 8. Germline V gene sequence: CDR1 SQVTM, CDR2 ANQGSEA. CDR3 bases: TGCAGCGTTGATGGTGCTAGCGGGAGGCTCAGCACAGATACGCAGTATTTT. Amino acids: CSVDGASGRLSTDTQYF.

This chain joins TRBV29-1 and TRBJ2-1; 7 bases match TRBD1. The closer fit of TRBJ2-7 to the DNA end suggests the J call may be wrong. The V gene's germline CDR1 is SQVTM and CDR2 ANQGSEA. This CDR3 is 13 amino acids long. CDR3 nucleotide sequence: TGCAGCGTTAGGACAGGTGATCCCTACGAGCAGTACTTC. This codes for CSVRTGDPYEQYF.

This sequence joins TRBV2 and TRBJ2-3; 8 nucleotides line up with TRBD1. The CDR3 covers 14 residues. V lost 7 bases to trimming and J lost 2 bases; unmatched junction nucleotides: 5. The germline CDR1 and CDR2 sequences are SNHLY and FYNNEI. CDR3 DNA: TGTGCCAGCATTCGCCAGGGGGCCACAGATACGCAGTATTTT. It translates to CASIRQGATDTQYF.

This chain connects TRBV15 to TRBJ1-1; 9 bases line up with TRBD1. J lost 0 bases, V lost 0 bases, and 11 bases had no gene match. Looked up from germline, CDR1 is LNHNV and CDR2 is YYDKDF (reference sequence). This CDR3 is built from 19 residues. CDR3 in amino acids: CATSRDVWDRASMNTEAFF. The CDR3 region has the DNA TGTGCCACCAGCAGAGATGTGTGGGACAGGGCCTCAATGAACACTGAAGCTTTCTTT.

The V and J genes are TRBV15 and TRBJ2-2; TRBD2 matches at 13 bases. Germline trimming cut 0 bases from V and 7 bases from J; bases unmatched to any gene: 2. Germline V gene sequence: CDR1 LNHNV, CDR2 YYDKDF (reference sequence). The CDR3 totals 16 residues. The CDR3 sequence: CATSRDTSGRVGELFF. In nucleotides, the CDR3 is TGTGCCACCAGCAGAGATACTAGCGGGAGGGTCGGGGAGCTGTTTTTT.